This T cell receptor (beta chain) was retrieved from a study of T cell changes during pregnancy in multiple sclerosis. The data were produced by immunoSEQ multiplex PCR, yet TCRdb's version contains in-frame clones alone and is incomplete. Of roughly 60,000 clones in the sample, less than 95% were seen once. J lost 5 bases, V lost 6 bases, and 10 bases had no gene match. CDR3 length: 14 amino acids. CDR1 and CDR2 (germline): MNHNS, SASEGT. The chain links TRBV6-1 to TRBJ2-7, with TRBD1 matching 7 bases. The specimen was peripheral blood, collected in the second trimester of pregnancy. The TCR comes from a female donor in good health, enrolled as a control in a pregnancy study. The CDR3 reads CASSPDRESDEQYF. CDR3 sequence (DNA): TGTGCCAGCAGCCCTGACAGGGAATCAGACGAGCAGTACTTC.